A single sample gave rise to the 15 T cell receptor beta chains below, sequenced in a study of metastatic and nonmetastatic thyroid tumors (TCRdb year 2020). Before undergoing thyroid surgery, none of the patients had been given any kind of treatment. Libraries were made using PCR. The reads were generated on an Illumina HiSeq 4000. TCRdb took the public reads, trimmed them with fastp at Q25, ran MiXCR for clone calling and kept in-frame beta chains. Recorded for this sample are 21,000 or so clones; around 12% of them occurred a single time. Of the sample, less than 25% is held by the ten largest clones. The sample was blood. The receptor source for this set is a female donor with papillary thyroid cancer or a benign thyroid nodule (not recorded which). Some clones in this sample may be carry-over from other donors' samples.

In its sample, this clone was seen many times. V is TRBV11-1 and J is TRBJ2-5, with 11 bases lining up with TRBD2. V dropped 1 base and J dropped 5; count of bases not matched to a gene: 12. Germline CDR1 SGHAT, CDR2 FQDESV (reference sequence). The CDR3 length is 18 residues. CDR3: CASSLGPGLAAPGETQYF. DNA for the CDR3: TGTGCCAGCAGCTTAGGTCCGGGACTAGCGGCCCCGGGGGAGACCCAGTACTTC. The full variable domain, with the rest looked up from reference TRBV11-1 and TRBJ2-5, is EAEVAQSPRYKITEKSQAVAFWCDPISGHATLYWYRQILGQGPELLVQFQDESVVDDSQLPKDRFSAERLKGVDSTLKIQPAELGDSAMYLCASSLGPGLAAPGETQYFGPGTRLLVL.

Many counts were recorded for this clone. This CDR3 is also generated by other DNA sequences in the sample. The chain joins TRBV7-9 to TRBJ2-7, with D possibly being TRBD2 (5 bases). CDR1 is SEHNR and CDR2 is FQNEAQ in the germline V gene (reference sequence). Trimming removed 4 bases at V and 6 bases at J, with 10 bases between. The CDR3 is 12 residues long. In nucleotides, the CDR3 is TGTGCCAGCAGCTCCGGGGTGGGCGAGCAGTACTTC. Protein sequence: CASSSGVGEQYF.

As concerns this clone: A read error may be the cause here, since a much bigger clone is one base away. This chain connects TRBV7-6 to TRBJ2-1; TRBD2 matches at 8 bases. This CDR3 contains 16 residues. Germline lookup yields CDR1 SGHVS and CDR2 FNYEAQ. The CDR3 sequence is CASSFGLSGGDNEQFF. The CDR3 nucleotides read TGTGCTAGCAGCTTTGGACTATCGGGAGGGGACAATGAGCAGTTCTTC.

By share of the sample, this clone is medium-sized (0.01 to 0.1%). This chain connects TRBV6-5 to TRBJ1-2; the D is unclear. Trimming cost V 5 bases and J 4 bases, with 14 bases left between them. This CDR3 is 14 amino acids long. Germline lookup yields CDR1 MNHEY and CDR2 SVGAGI. The CDR3, as DNA: TGTGCCAGCAGTACGCGCAGTAACCTCTATGGCTACACCTTC. Residues: CASSTRSNLYGYTF.

Sample share makes this clone medium-sized. The chain carries TRBV6-1 and TRBJ1-2; TRBD1 is a possible D gene (5 bases). V was shortened by 4 bases and J by 2 bases, with 8 bases between the two germline ends. The germline V gene encodes CDR1 MNHNS and CDR2 SASEGT. There are 13 residues in the CDR3. The CDR3 DNA follows: TGTGCCAGCAGTGTTGACAGAAACTATGGCTACACCTTC. This gives the protein CASSVDRNYGYTF.

By sample share, this clone is medium-sized. The chain carries TRBV28 and TRBJ1-2; no reliable D call. CDR1 and CDR2 (germline): MDHEN, SYDVKM. The V gene lost 6 bases and the J gene lost 1 base, with 15 bases spanning the gap. CDR3 length equals 15 residues. This CDR3 is CASRPAWESNYGYTF. The CDR3 region has the DNA TGTGCCAGCAGGCCCGCGTGGGAGAGTAACTATGGCTACACCTTC.

This clone rates as medium-sized. This chain links TRBV6-2 or TRBV6-3 with TRBJ2-1; the D is unclear. This CDR3 comprises 17 residues. V gave up 6 bases and J gave up 7 bases, with 25 bases separating them. Germline V CDR1 and CDR2: MNHEY, SVGEGT. The CDR3 region has the DNA TGTGCCAGCAGCGTCCAATCTATGGCGGTCCCACGGAATGAGCAGTTCTTC. It codes for CASSVQSMAVPRNEQFF.

The gene calls are TRBV6-1 and TRBJ1-2, with a possible D match to TRBD1 (6 bases). CDR3 length: 15 amino acids. Trimming pared 3 bases from V and 5 bases from J, leaving 16 bases between. CDR1 MNHNS and CDR2 SASEGT come from the germline V gene. CDR3 in DNA: TGTGCCAGCAGTGATGCGACCGGGACATTATATGGCTACACCTTC. Encoded protein: CASSDATGTLYGYTF.

This clone was observed at least ten times. This chain uses TRBV12-5 with TRBJ2-7; the D is unclear. Trimming shortened V by 1 base and J by 3 bases, and 10 bases separated the two germline ends. Germline CDR1 reads LGHNT; CDR2 reads FRNRAP. CDR3 size: 14 residues. The DNA of the CDR3 is TGTGCTAGTGGTTTGGACCCGGGTAACTACGAGCAGTACTTC. It is translated as CASGLDPGNYEQYF. The whole variable domain, remainder taken from reference TRBV12-5 and TRBJ2-7, is DARVTQTPRHKVTEMGQEVTMRCQPILGHNTVFWYRQTMMQGLELLAYFRNRAPLDDSGMPKDRFSAEMPDATLATLKIQPSEPRDSAVYFCASGLDPGNYEQYFGPGTRLTVT.

This clone was counted ten times or more. A read error may be the cause here, since a much bigger clone is one base away. The chain joins TRBV6-1 to TRBJ2-7; D is uncertain. The CDR3 covers 16 residues. Per germline, CDR1 MNHNS and CDR2 SASEGT. V lost 7 bases and J lost 3, with 22 bases in between. The CDR3, as DNA: TGTGCCAGCATCGGCAGGCGCGCAATTTCAGGCTACGAGCAGTACTTC. It yields the protein CASIGRRAISGYEQYF.

Note on this clone: At one of its ends the junction is not consistent with the germline gene, which may arise from a read error. This chain connects TRBV11-2 to TRBJ1-1; D unresolved. The CDR3 has 15 residues. Germline-derived CDR1 and CDR2 are SGHAT and FQNNGV. The CDR3 DNA reads TGTGCCAGCAGCTTAGATCGGGCGCATGGCCCTGAAGATTTCTTT. This codes for CASSLDRAHGPEDFF.

This clone was seen repeatedly, ten times or more. This chain connects TRBV3-1 to TRBJ1-4; D ambiguous. CDR1 LGHDT and CDR2 YNNKEL come from the germline V gene (reference sequence). Between the trimmed V and J ends, which lost 1 base and 5 bases, there was a span of 8 bases. This CDR3 spans 14 amino acids. The CDR3 protein is CASSQGGGNEKLFF. CDR3 nucleotide sequence: TGTGCCAGCAGCCAAGGCGGCGGGAATGAAAAACTGTTTTTT.

This clone has a handful of counts. The rearrangement joins TRBV6-2 or TRBV6-3 to TRBJ2-1; D perhaps matches TRBD1 (5 bases). The germline CDR1 and CDR2 sequences are MNHEY and SVGEGT. V was cut by 5 bases and J by 0 bases, with 8 bases left in between. The CDR3 is made up of 14 amino acids. The CDR3 region is CASSMQGSYNEQFF. The CDR3 DNA follows: TGTGCCAGCAGTATGCAGGGCTCCTACAATGAGCAGTTCTTC.

This clone was picked up many times. The chain recombines TRBV7-8 with TRBJ1-2; D remains ambiguous. This CDR3 has 13 amino acids. Germline CDR1 reads SGHVS; CDR2 reads FQNEAQ. V was pared by 4 bases and J by 0 bases, with 6 bases between. This CDR3 reads CASSWESNYGYTF. The CDR3 DNA is TGTGCCAGCAGCTGGGAGTCTAACTATGGCTACACCTTC.

This clone came up many times. The same CDR3 also results from other DNA sequences found in this sample. This chain uses TRBV20-1 with TRBJ2-7; 7 positions match TRBD1. Looked up from germline, CDR1 is DFQATT and CDR2 is SNEGSKA (reference sequence). The CDR3 spans 14 residues. Losses at the gene ends were 3 bases for V and 4 bases for J; bases not matched to a gene: 9. The DNA for the CDR3 is TGCAGTGCTAGTCGTCGACAGGGACCTTACGAGCAGTACTTC. As protein: CSASRRQGPYEQYF.